This TCR beta chain was sequenced during a study of graft-versus-host responses after intestinal transplantation (dated by TCRdb to the early 2020s). A note on the overall study: The transplants that recipients got were multivisceral, liver-intestinal, or isolated intestinal. Instead of going to the commercial service, samples from a few later patients were sequenced in-house on an Illumina MiSeq and processed with MiXCR. To identify alloreactive clones, pre-transplant mixed lymphocyte reaction products were sequenced and compared with unstimulated pre-transplant donor and recipient T cells. A peak of at least 4% donor T cells among recipient peripheral blood mononuclear cells was the definition used for donor T cell macrochimerism. Of the roughly 25 intestinal transplant recipients enrolled in the cohort, one of whom was a retransplant, a few patients without pretransplant specimens were excluded. After intestinal transplantation, graft-versus-host and host-versus-graft alloreactive T cell clones were followed in the graft, circulation and bone marrow using bulk TCR-beta CDR3 sequencing. Every recipient was given anti-thymocyte globulin induction, followed by around three years of maintenance tacrolimus and steroids.

Taken from the germline V gene (reference sequence), the CDR1 and CDR2 loops are SEHNR and FQNEAQ. CDR3 length: 12 amino acids, cysteine to phenylalanine. Of the read, only the CDR3 DNA is kept; its 36 bases are in frame from base 1. The junction carries 4 bases between V and J, which are trimmed by 2 bases and 3 bases respectively. Worth noting for this clone: What this receptor recognizes is not known. No much larger clonotype is one base removed from it; base qualities were not supplied.

Libraries were made using the immunoSEQ multiplex PCR assay. For most patients, genomic DNA was isolated using the Qiagen DNeasy Blood and Tissue Kit and was shipped frozen to Adaptive Biotechnologies for TCR sequencing. For most patients, high-throughput TCR-beta CDR3 sequencing of genomic DNA was performed by Adaptive Biotechnologies. Per the original workflow: Adaptive's ImmunoSEQ software supplied the TCR sequencing data for approximately 18 patients, while MiXCR and VDJtools were used to process a few other patients. To correct CD4 versus CD8 sorting errors, sequences present in both subsets at a frequency ratio below 5:1 were removed. CDR3 nucleotide sequences shared between donor and recipient were removed because their origin could not be assigned. Alloreactive clones required at least 2-fold expansion over unstimulated cells and minimum CFSE-low frequency of 0.002% (template counts) or 0.001% (read counts). Mappable clones were those detected in sequenced pre-transplant spleen, lymph node, or MLR CFSE-low populations of the donor or recipient. The cumulative frequency of alloreactive clones was calculated as a percentage of all sequences, weighted by copy number. Held by TCRdb, this immuneACCESS table contains in-frame sequences only and omits some clones. Under half of the omission traces to an unresolved V gene where checked; the cause of the rest is unknown. That table furnishes V, J and clone size, whereas the DNA furnished D and trimming. The sample records tens of thousands of clones, 80% to 95% of which are singletons. The leading ten clones occupy about 0.28% of the sample.

Points the paper makes about the study in general: In patients with donor T cell macrochimerism, the allografts had high GvH to HvG T cell clonal ratios. Conclusions were limited by the relatively low number and heterogeneity of intestinal transplant patients. GvH clones were detected in recipient bone marrow, and some appeared earlier in ileal mucosa or blood, consistent with an intestinal mucosal origin. Early after transplant, peak levels of circulating GvH clones were associated with declines in HvG clones.

Reading the label with the study, this specimen's time point is: cells obtained before transplantation from donor or recipient. CD3+CD4+ and CD3+CD8+ populations were FACS-sorted from unstimulated pre-transplant donor and recipient cells taken from spleen or lymph nodes. The sequencing used unstimulated CD4+ T cells sorted from spleen or lymph node cells, collected before intestinal transplant. The TCR originated in a human donor who received an intestinal transplant. The rearrangement joined TRBV7-9 to TRBJ1-1, with no confidently assigned D gene. The nucleotide sequence is given as TGTGCCAGCAGCTTACAGGACACTGAAGCTTTCTTT. This sequence encodes CASSLQDTEAFF.